This T cell receptor beta chain was recovered during a study of shared T cell receptors in the human thymus (dated by TCRdb to the early 2020s). About the study as a whole: The study examined how self-reactive, shared T-cell receptor alpha chains are generated in the human thymus.

The library was prepared using the immunoSEQ multiplex PCR assay. Entries here come from immuneACCESS through TCRdb and include only in-frame sequences with V and J called. Some clones fail to appear in such tables; in the studies checked, an unresolved V gene covers under half of the shortfall, and the cause of the remainder is unknown. The sample yields about 660,000 clones; roughly 90% were counted once. The ten largest clones capture 0.0095% to 0.011% of the sample. At the junction V is shortened by 3 bases and J by 1 base; bases outside the gene matches: 5. The germline V gene encodes CDR1 SGHDT and CDR2 YYEEEE. Its CDR3 holds 16 amino acids, cysteine through phenylalanine. Kept here is only the CDR3 DNA, which spans 48 bases and is read in frame from base 1. Concerning this clone: No antigen is known for it. Base quality data are lacking; no much larger clone is found one base away.

These data were also reused for a study on human thymus T cells. Per the second study: The donors were immunologically healthy infants in Finland who had open corrective cardiac surgery for congenital heart defects. Thymus tissue was collected as surgical resects that were removed during corrective cardiac surgery. Both the thymic and the peripheral blood repertoires appeared to show biased V and J gene segment usage. The related research reported highly overlapping thymic TCR repertoires among unrelated individuals. The study described the TCR alpha and beta repertoires in roughly 8 infant thymus samples and a handful of matching peripheral blood samples. Donor ages ranged from roughly 6 to 244 days, and the cohort comprised about six male and a couple of female infants. Thymocytes were released mechanically from tissue and stored at -70 °C as pellets of roughly 8.5-32 million cells. A QIAsymphony instrument was used to extract genomic DNA from the frozen cell pellets. TCRB and TCRAD loci were amplified from a standardized quantity of quality-controlled genomic DNA using the immunoSEQ multiplex PCR assay. Amplicons spanned the V(D)J region at a length sufficient to cover the CDR3 and identify V and J genes. The amplicons were sequenced on an Illumina platform via the commercial immunoSEQ service. Primer bias and sequencing errors were corrected using previously described methods, and TCRAD and TCRB definitions followed the IMGT database. immunoSEQ Analyzer 3.0 and VDJTools were used for repertoire analysis, which covered basic statistics, V/J segment usage, diversity estimates, rarefaction and pairwise overlap. To estimate diversity, the Chao1, ChaoE, Efron-Thisted, Shannon and inverse Simpson indices were applied, and diversity was also estimated on datasets down-sampled to the smallest sample. Repertoire overlap was determined by strict matching of CDR3 nucleotide sequence, V gene and J gene, and Jaccard-based multidimensional scaling clustering was applied. On average, thymus samples gave 800,000 or so unique TCRB clonotypes, whereas blood samples gave some 84,000.

Sequencing was carried out using thymocytes. This TCR was sampled from a boy younger than two with a congenital heart defect. Donor details come from another sample of the same person, matched by shared clones. The sequence joins TRBV5-6 to TRBJ2-2; 8 central nucleotides agree with TRBD1. In nucleotide form, the sequence is TGTGCCAGCAGCTGTCCCGGGACAGGGAACACCGGGGAGCTGTTTTTT. This encodes CASSCPGTGNTGELFF. Where the CDR3 stops, the reference TRBV5-6 and TRBJ2-2 genes take over; the full variable domain is DAGVTQSPTHLIKTRGQQVTLRCSPKSGHDTVSWYQQALGQGPQFIFQYYEEEERQRGNFPDRFSGHQFPNYSSELNVNALLLGDSALYLCASSCPGTGNTGELFFGEGSRLTVL.